This TCR beta chain was identified during a study of T cells in localized non-small cell lung cancer. Study-level results: For the top 100 tumor clones, a median approximately 59 also appeared in adjacent lung. An association was observed between higher blood T cell density and longer overall survival. Heterogeneity is still possible, as just one tumor region was sequenced. There was higher T cell clonality in uninvolved adjacent lung than in tumor, and it was highest there.

V lost 4 bases, J lost 7 bases, and 4 bases stayed unmatched. Germline CDR1 is SGHRS and CDR2 is YFSETQ. The CDR3 is 14 amino acids. Clones were sequenced by immunoSEQ multiplex PCR, and TCRdb holds only the in-frame ones, with some missing. Of about 34,000 clones detected, under 95% appear once; the ten largest clones hold 0.73%. Points on this clone: Its antigen remains unknown.

The sample consisted of peripheral blood, taken before any cancer treatment. This receptor was taken from a woman aged 35 to 70 with stage I lung adenocarcinoma. V is TRBV5-1 and J is TRBJ1-4; TRBD1 aligns across 10 bases. The CDR3, as DNA: TGCGCCAGCAGCATCCGGGACAGGGGTGAAAAACTGTTTTTT. It is translated as CASSIRDRGEKLFF.